These T cell receptor beta chains were read from a single sample in a study of cytomegalovirus exposure and HLA in healthy donors. Assay used: immunoSEQ multiplex PCR; TCRdb lists only in-frame clones, some missing. Found here are 150,000 or so clones, 65% to 85% of them singletons; the top ten hold over 6.5%. The sequencing sample was made of PBMCs. These receptors were obtained from a man aged 30 to 45 in good health and CMV-seronegative. Both conserved end residues are part of each CDR3. D genes are given only for firm matches. Size tells how often a clone was seen (once, few, many) or the class of an expanded clone, and some rows leave it out.

cdr3_nt: TGTGCCAGCAGCGTACGCGTGAACACTGAAGCTTTCTTT
cdr3_aa: CASSVRVNTEAFF
d_call: -
cdr3_length: 13
v_call: TRBV9
clone_size: -
j_call: TRBJ1-1

cdr3_nt: TGTGCCAGTACAGGTACGGCCTACGAGCAGTACTTC
cdr3_aa: CASTGTAYEQYF
d_call: -
cdr3_length: 12
v_call: TRBV28
clone_size: -
j_call: TRBJ2-7

cdr3_nt: TGTGCCTGGAGTCGCGGGAGAGATCGCAATGAGCAGTTCTTC
cdr3_aa: CAWSRGRDRNEQFF
d_call: TRBD2
cdr3_length: 14
v_call: TRBV30
clone_size: -
j_call: TRBJ2-1

cdr3_nt: TGTGCCACCAGCCATTCGGACCTGGGGCACTCTGGGGCCAACGTCCTGACTTTC
cdr3_aa: CATSHSDLGHSGANVLTF
d_call: -
cdr3_length: 18
v_call: TRBV15
clone_size: -
j_call: TRBJ2-6

cdr3_nt: TGTGCCAGCAGTGAGTCGGTTTCGGATCAGCCCCAGCATTTT
cdr3_aa: CASSESVSDQPQHF
d_call: -
cdr3_length: 14
v_call: TRBV2
clone_size: once
j_call: TRBJ1-5

cdr3_nt: TGTGCCAGCAGTGTGGCGACTAGCGTCGGGCAGTTCTTC
cdr3_aa: CASSVATSVGQFF
d_call: TRBD2
cdr3_length: 13
v_call: TRBV2
clone_size: -
j_call: TRBJ2-1

cdr3_nt: TGCGCCAGCAGCCCACCCCTAGGGGGCTCGCCATGGAGTCGCAATCAGCCCCAGCATTTT
cdr3_aa: CASSPPLGGSPWSRNQPQHF
d_call: TRBD1
cdr3_length: 20
v_call: TRBV5-1
clone_size: few
j_call: TRBJ1-5

cdr3_nt: TGTGCCAGCAGCTTACGGGACAGAGGCCTAAACAGCTACAATGAGCAGTTCTTC
cdr3_aa: CASSLRDRGLNSYNEQFF
d_call: TRBD1
cdr3_length: 18
v_call: TRBV7-9
clone_size: -
j_call: TRBJ2-1

cdr3_nt: TGTGCCAGCAGCTCCAGGACTAGCGGGAGGAGTAATGAGCAGTTCTTC
cdr3_aa: CASSSRTSGRSNEQFF
d_call: TRBD2
cdr3_length: 16
v_call: TRBV5-6
clone_size: few
j_call: TRBJ2-1

cdr3_nt: TGTGCCAGCAGTTCCCCCGGACAGGGGGCTGACTATGGCTACACCTTC
cdr3_aa: CASSSPGQGADYGYTF
d_call: TRBD1
cdr3_length: 16
v_call: TRBV28
clone_size: -
j_call: TRBJ1-2

cdr3_nt: TGTGCCGGGGGCGGGAGCTACAATGAGCAGTTCTTC
cdr3_aa: CAGGGSYNEQFF
d_call: -
cdr3_length: 12
v_call: TRBV28
clone_size: once
j_call: TRBJ2-1

cdr3_nt: TGTGCCAGCTCACTTCGACAGGACAATCAGCCCCAGCATTTT
cdr3_aa: CASSLRQDNQPQHF
d_call: -
cdr3_length: 14
v_call: TRBV18
clone_size: -
j_call: TRBJ1-5

cdr3_nt: TGTGCCAGCAGCCTTACAGGGGGTTACGAGCAGTACTTC
cdr3_aa: CASSLTGGYEQYF
d_call: TRBD1
cdr3_length: 13
v_call: TRBV9
clone_size: -
j_call: TRBJ2-7

cdr3_nt: TGTGCCAGCAGTGTGGGAGGGGGGCTCCACGAGCAGTACTTC
cdr3_aa: CASSVGGGLHEQYF
d_call: -
cdr3_length: 14
v_call: TRBV6-4
clone_size: -
j_call: TRBJ2-7

cdr3_nt: TGTGCCAGCAGCCCCTGGACTAGCGGGAGATCAGATACGCAGTATTTT
cdr3_aa: CASSPWTSGRSDTQYF
d_call: TRBD2
cdr3_length: 16
v_call: TRBV14
clone_size: -
j_call: TRBJ2-3

cdr3_nt: TGCGCCAGCAGGAGTCCACTAGGGCAAGAAAAAGAGACCCAGTACTTC
cdr3_aa: CASRSPLGQEKETQYF
d_call: -
cdr3_length: 16
v_call: TRBV10-1
clone_size: few
j_call: TRBJ2-5

cdr3_nt: TGTGCCAGCAGAGAGCTAGCGGGGGACAATGAGCAGTTCTTC
cdr3_aa: CASRELAGDNEQFF
d_call: TRBD2
cdr3_length: 14
v_call: TRBV6-5
clone_size: -
j_call: TRBJ2-1

cdr3_nt: TGTGCAAGTCGCTTTATGGGGCTAGCGGGAGGGGTTGAGCAGTTCTTC
cdr3_aa: CASRFMGLAGGVEQFF
d_call: -
cdr3_length: 16
v_call: TRBV12-2
clone_size: -
j_call: TRBJ2-1

cdr3_nt: TGCGCCATCCTCTACGAGCAGTACTTC
cdr3_aa: CAILYEQYF
d_call: -
cdr3_length: 9
v_call: TRBV10-2
clone_size: few
j_call: TRBJ2-7

cdr3_nt: TGTGCCAGCAGTTACTCGGGGACAGGGGAAGCTTTCTTT
cdr3_aa: CASSYSGTGEAFF
d_call: TRBD1
cdr3_length: 13
v_call: TRBV6-5
clone_size: -
j_call: TRBJ1-1

cdr3_nt: TGTGCCAGCACCCGAAGTAAGGGAGCGGATCAGCCCCAGCATTTT
cdr3_aa: CASTRSKGADQPQHF
d_call: -
cdr3_length: 15
v_call: TRBV2
clone_size: -
j_call: TRBJ1-5

cdr3_nt: TGTGCCTGGTCGTCAGGGCTCGCTGGAAACACCATATATTTT
cdr3_aa: CAWSSGLAGNTIYF
d_call: -
cdr3_length: 14
v_call: TRBV30
clone_size: -
j_call: TRBJ1-3

cdr3_nt: TGTGCCTGGAGTGTAGGGTGGTCAGGGATTATTCAGTACTTC
cdr3_aa: CAWSVGWSGIIQYF
d_call: -
cdr3_length: 14
v_call: TRBV30
clone_size: -
j_call: TRBJ2-4

cdr3_nt: TGTGCCAGCAGCCTGGACAGAATGGACGAAAAACTGTTTTTT
cdr3_aa: CASSLDRMDEKLFF
d_call: -
cdr3_length: 14
v_call: TRBV7-9
clone_size: -
j_call: TRBJ1-4

cdr3_nt: TGCGCCAGCAGCCCGGGGAACACCGGGGAGCTGTTTTTT
cdr3_aa: CASSPGNTGELFF
d_call: -
cdr3_length: 13
v_call: TRBV5-1
clone_size: once
j_call: TRBJ2-2

cdr3_nt: TGTGCCATCAGTGAGTCGGACAGCTATGGCTACACCTTC
cdr3_aa: CAISESDSYGYTF
d_call: -
cdr3_length: 13
v_call: TRBV10-3
clone_size: -
j_call: TRBJ1-2

cdr3_nt: TGCAGCGTTGGGGGACTAGCGACGGAGGAGCAGTACTTC
cdr3_aa: CSVGGLATEEQYF
d_call: TRBD2
cdr3_length: 13
v_call: TRBV29-1
clone_size: -
j_call: TRBJ2-7

cdr3_nt: TGTGCCACCCGGACAGGGGACAATTCACCCCTCCACTTT
cdr3_aa: CATRTGDNSPLHF
d_call: TRBD1
cdr3_length: 13
v_call: TRBV27
clone_size: few
j_call: TRBJ1-6

cdr3_nt: TGTGCCAGCAGTAGAGGACAGGAAGGGCCCCAGCATTTT
cdr3_aa: CASSRGQEGPQHF
d_call: TRBD1
cdr3_length: 13
v_call: TRBV2
clone_size: -
j_call: TRBJ1-5

cdr3_nt: TGTGCCAGCAGCTTCAGGGGAGATACGCAGTATTTT
cdr3_aa: CASSFRGDTQYF
d_call: -
cdr3_length: 12
v_call: TRBV7-2
clone_size: -
j_call: TRBJ2-3

cdr3_nt: TGTGCCAGCAGCCCCCGGACAGACTCTGGAAACACCATATATTTT
cdr3_aa: CASSPRTDSGNTIYF
d_call: -
cdr3_length: 15
v_call: TRBV7-6
clone_size: -
j_call: TRBJ1-3

cdr3_nt: TGCGCCAGCAGCCCCCGGGACACAGGGCATGAGCAGTTCTTC
cdr3_aa: CASSPRDTGHEQFF
d_call: -
cdr3_length: 14
v_call: TRBV5-1
clone_size: -
j_call: TRBJ2-1

cdr3_nt: TGTGCCAGCATTTCGGAAGGCGGGTGGAACACTGAAGCTTTCTTT
cdr3_aa: CASISEGGWNTEAFF
d_call: -
cdr3_length: 15
v_call: TRBV28
clone_size: -
j_call: TRBJ1-1

cdr3_nt: TGCGCCAGCAGGGAGGGACGGAGCACAGATACGCAGTATTTT
cdr3_aa: CASREGRSTDTQYF
d_call: -
cdr3_length: 14
v_call: TRBV5-1
clone_size: once
j_call: TRBJ2-3

cdr3_nt: TGTGCCAGCAGTTTAAGACAGGGGACGGGAGGCTACACCTTC
cdr3_aa: CASSLRQGTGGYTF
d_call: TRBD1
cdr3_length: 14
v_call: TRBV28
clone_size: -
j_call: TRBJ1-2

cdr3_nt: TGTGCCAGCAGTGACAACAGGGGGAATGAAAAACTGTTTTTT
cdr3_aa: CASSDNRGNEKLFF
d_call: TRBD1
cdr3_length: 14
v_call: TRBV2
clone_size: -
j_call: TRBJ1-4

cdr3_nt: TGTGCCAGCAGCCAAGGGTTCTGGACAGGGAATTCACCCCTCCACTTT
cdr3_aa: CASSQGFWTGNSPLHF
d_call: TRBD1
cdr3_length: 16
v_call: TRBV11-2
clone_size: -
j_call: TRBJ1-6

cdr3_nt: TGTGCCAGCAGTGGGTTTGGGACACGGGACTACGAGCAGTACTTC
cdr3_aa: CASSGFGTRDYEQYF
d_call: -
cdr3_length: 15
v_call: TRBV6-5
clone_size: -
j_call: TRBJ2-7

cdr3_nt: TGTGCCACCGCCACCGGGGTGGACAATGAGCAGTTCTTC
cdr3_aa: CATATGVDNEQFF
d_call: -
cdr3_length: 13
v_call: TRBV11-3
clone_size: -
j_call: TRBJ2-1

cdr3_nt: TGTGCCAGCATGGGGCAGGGCAATCAGCCCCAGCATTTT
cdr3_aa: CASMGQGNQPQHF
d_call: -
cdr3_length: 13
v_call: TRBV6-1
clone_size: -
j_call: TRBJ1-5

cdr3_nt: TGTGCCAGCAGCAGAACTAGCGGGGGCACCGGGGAGCTGTTTTTT
cdr3_aa: CASSRTSGGTGELFF
d_call: TRBD2
cdr3_length: 15
v_call: TRBV9
clone_size: -
j_call: TRBJ2-2

cdr3_nt: TGTGCCTGGAGTGGAAAGCTCTTCGGGGAAAAACTGTTTTTT
cdr3_aa: CAWSGKLFGEKLFF
d_call: -
cdr3_length: 14
v_call: TRBV30
clone_size: -
j_call: TRBJ1-4

cdr3_nt: TGCGCCAGCAGCCAAGCCGGGACAGTCCCCAAAAACATTCAGTACTTC
cdr3_aa: CASSQAGTVPKNIQYF
d_call: TRBD1
cdr3_length: 16
v_call: TRBV4-1
clone_size: -
j_call: TRBJ2-4

cdr3_nt: TGTGCCAGCAGTGAAGGGCTGCCCGGGCAGCCCCAGCATTTT
cdr3_aa: CASSEGLPGQPQHF
d_call: -
cdr3_length: 14
v_call: TRBV6-1
clone_size: -
j_call: TRBJ1-5

cdr3_nt: TGTGCCAGCAGCCCGACAGGGTCCGAGCAGTACTTC
cdr3_aa: CASSPTGSEQYF
d_call: TRBD1
cdr3_length: 12
v_call: TRBV7-3
clone_size: -
j_call: TRBJ2-7

cdr3_nt: TGTGCCAGCAGCCCGCGGACAGGGAGCTCCTATAATTCACCCCTCCACTTT
cdr3_aa: CASSPRTGSSYNSPLHF
d_call: TRBD1
cdr3_length: 17
v_call: TRBV11-2
clone_size: -
j_call: TRBJ1-6